Presented here are 2 T cell receptor beta chains from one specimen sequenced in a study of T cell changes during pregnancy in multiple sclerosis. The protocol was immunoSEQ multiplex PCR, while the TCRdb copy is restricted to in-frame clones and leaves out a portion. The sample lists 84,000 or so clones, approximately 94% seen once, with 2% to 3% in the top ten. Sample: peripheral blood, taken in the third trimester of pregnancy. Receptor source: a female donor with multiple sclerosis, enrolled in a pregnancy study.

V and J are TRBV10-1 and TRBJ1-5; D ambiguous. Germline values: CDR1 WNHNN, CDR2 SYGVQD (reference sequence). The CDR3 length is 12 residues. V gave up 0 bases and J gave up 6 bases, with 3 bases separating them. The CDR3 region has the DNA TGCGCCAGCAGTGAGTCCGGTCAGCCCCAGCATTTT. This gives the protein CASSESGQPQHF.

This clone is a singleton in its sample. This chain joins TRBV5-8 and TRBJ1-4; D is perhaps TRBD1 (6 bases). This CDR3 spans 16 amino acids. The V and J ends lost 4 bases and 0 bases respectively, with 13 bases between them. Germline-derived CDR1 and CDR2 are SGHTS and YDEGEE. CDR3 in amino acids: CASSPPGHTTNEKLFF. The CDR3 bases are TGTGCCAGCAGCCCACCGGGACACACAACTAATGAAAAACTGTTTTTT.